This TCR beta chain was sequenced in a study of shared clonotypes between healthy human individuals (dated by TCRdb to about 2020). About the study as a whole: Two women and a few men aged 18 to 49 years were included in the cohort. Blood TCR repertoires of a handful of healthy adults were deeply sequenced to estimate repertoire size and the extent of clonotype sharing between individuals. For each donor, CD4 naive and CD4 memory were each run on three plates, CD8 naive on two plates, and CD8 memory on one plate. To increase sequencing depth and limit assay-specific biases, different laboratories used diverse techniques to prepare libraries and sequence TCR repertoires. Each donor's leukapheresis produced roughly between roughly 0.85 and 10 billion PBMCs. Overall study outcomes, separate from this receptor: Incomplete sequencing was indicated by rarefaction of sorted-subset datasets, despite the large sequencing depth. Estimated clonotype richness was generally larger for naive than for memory subsets. Only blood was sampled, and tissue TCR repertoires likely differ from those in blood. Compared with non-shared clonotypes, clonotypes shared by all four sorted-subset donors had higher generation probabilities. Based on pairwise subsampling, the degree of clonotype sharing among donors was expected to be affected by sequencing depth. About 5% of naive CD4, 3% to 4% of naive CD8, about 2.4% of memory CD4, and 0.4% of memory CD8 clonotypes were shared across a few donors. The genetic and exposure-history diversity represented was limited by the small number of donors.

Healthy HIV-negative adults with no recently reported acute infections or vaccinations were included as donors. All donors were Caucasian adults living in Nashville, Tennessee, USA. Magnetic negative selection was used to enrich CD4+ T cells, after which naive cells were positively selected on CD45RA and the negative fraction became the memory subset. Blood was collected by leukapheresis, and PBMCs were isolated by Ficoll-Histopaque density gradient centrifugation and then cryopreserved in liquid nitrogen vapor phase. Purity and quantity of every magnetically sorted T cell population were checked by analytical flow cytometry. From each sorted fraction, genomic DNA was isolated and quantified by UV absorbance on a Nanodrop 2000c. From the cysteine up to the phenylalanine, the CDR3 has a length of 16 residues. The retained sequence is limited to the CDR3, 48 bases, with the frame set at the first base. Trimming accounts for 4 bases at V and 5 bases at J, while the number of junction bases matched to no gene is 12. The CDR1 and CDR2 encoded by the germline V gene are SGHRS and YFSETQ.

TCR CDR3 regions were amplified from genomic DNA by multiplex PCR using the deep immunoSEQ assay. For each cell subset, the extracted genomic DNA was distributed evenly across all wells of several immunoSEQ 96-well plates, and each plate served as one replicate. For sorted subsets, each replicate PCR was loaded with about 200 ng genomic DNA, equivalent to approximately 33,000 T cell genomes. The purified libraries were quantified using a Qubit 3.0 fluorometer, sized with a Bioanalyzer 2100, and then quantified again using the KAPA Library Quantification kit. A separate single-read 150-cycle Illumina NextSeq 550 flow cell was used to sequence each immunoSEQ 96-well plate. The study's own analysis went as follows. Because the immunoSEQ output included only junctional sequences and no quality scores, the filtering could not be the same as the filtering used for full-length reads. Sequences were annotated with PyIR, a Python wrapper for IgBLAST v1.9, using IMGT germline references to assign V/J genes and CDR3. Reads were removed for weak V/J assignments (E-value above 1e-6), missing CDR3, stop codons, out-of-frame junctions, or ambiguous translated residues. V3J clonotypes were defined by identical inferred V gene, J gene, and CDR3 amino acid sequence. To compute the percentage overlap between repertoires, the number of shared unique clonotypes was divided by the size of the smaller repertoire. Repertoire richness was assessed with RTK rarefaction, the Chao1 estimator, and Recon v2.1 estimates of unobserved clonotypes. For all TCRbeta clonotypes obtained by the gDNA method from a handful of donors, generation probabilities were computed with OLGA. Here the immuneACCESS table is served through TCRdb, limited to in-frame sequences with V and J called. Missing clones are a known gap in these copies; in checked studies unresolved V genes cover under half, and the rest lacks a known reason. V, J and clone size are those of that table, while D and trimming were read from the DNA. Here the sample has about a million clones; approximately 80% occur a single time. The ten largest account for approximately 0.9% of the sample.

Points on this clone: Its cognate antigen has yet to be identified. Base qualities are not at hand, and no much larger clone is one base apart.

The chain employs TRBV5-1 and TRBJ2-1, with 7 junctional bases fitting TRBD2. Sequencing input: memory CD4+ T cells from PBMCs. What this sample's cell subset or site label stands for: CD45RA-negative fraction. The sequence derives from a young man in good health. Some clones in this sample may be carry-over from other donors' samples. The nucleotide sequence is TGCGCCAGCAGCCCTGGTGCGGGAGTTGCTGACAATGAGCAGTTCTTC. This is translated as CASSPGAGVADNEQFF.